The 4 T cell receptor beta chains given below trace back to one sample, sequenced in a study of cytomegalovirus exposure and HLA in healthy donors (TCRdb year 2017). Libraries were built with the immunoSEQ multiplex PCR assay. Drawn from immuneACCESS, this table holds only the in-frame rearrangements with V and J called that TCRdb kept. Clones are partly lost; checked studies trace under half to an unresolved V gene and leave the rest unexplained. The sample has 250,000 to 350,000 clones on record, over 75% of them singletons. Jointly, the top ten make up around 0.9% of the sample. The source material was PBMCs. Receptors were obtained from a woman aged 18 to 35 in good health and CMV-seronegative.

The V gene is TRBV28, the J gene TRBJ2-7; the D gene is possibly TRBD1 (6 bases). V was pared by 8 bases and J by 6 bases, with 23 bases between. The CDR3 runs to 15 residues. The germline gives CDR1 MDHEN, CDR2 SYDVKM. The DNA of the CDR3 is TGTGCCAGCGAGAGTCAGGGGCCTCCCGCGAGCGAGCAGTACTTC. It encodes CASESQGPPASEQYF.

The chain joins TRBV6-5 to TRBJ2-7; 8 nucleotides align to TRBD2. Losses at the gene ends were 4 bases for V and 7 bases for J; bases not matched to a gene: 3. CDR1 MNHEY and CDR2 SVGAGI come from the germline V gene. CDR3 length: 12 amino acids. CDR3 protein: CASSSGLGEQYF. The CDR3, as DNA: TGTGCCAGCAGTTCGGGACTAGGGGAGCAGTACTTC.

The chain has TRBV7-8 and TRBJ2-7, with TRBD2 identical over 13 bases. Germline values: CDR1 SGHVS, CDR2 FQNEAQ. The CDR3 spans 21 residues. The trim removed 0 bases at V and 4 bases at J, leaving 18 bases unmatched. CDR3 sequence: CASSLAIQPGLAGKLNYEQYF. The CDR3 bases are TGTGCCAGCAGCTTAGCCATCCAACCGGGACTAGCGGGAAAGTTAAATTACGAGCAGTACTTC.

The rearrangement uses TRBV28 and TRBJ2-3; the D gene is possibly TRBD1 (5 bases). Germline CDR1 is MDHEN and CDR2 is SYDVKM. There are 14 residues in the CDR3. V gave up 7 bases and J gave up 1 base, with 12 bases separating them. CDR3 loop: CASKSDTRTDTQYF. As DNA, the CDR3 is TGTGCCAGCAAGTCGGACACCCGCACAGATACGCAGTATTTT.